This T cell receptor beta chain came from a study of blood T cell repertoires in COVID-19. Study-wide background: The cDNA or gDNA used as material had been derived from T cells, B-cell-depleted T cells, or PBMCs.

Study processing details: Nucleated cell number was recorded as an estimate derived from reference gene primer amplification. The assay was immunoSEQ multiplex PCR, and TCRdb's table has in-frame clones only and misses some. Clone size and the V and J calls come from that table; the DNA yielded D and trimming. The sample carries about 98,000 clones, 86% recorded once. V was pared by 6 bases and J by 10 bases, with 8 bases of the junction left unmatched. The length of the CDR3 is 12 residues. The germline CDR1 and CDR2 sequences are SQVTM and ANQGSEA. Material: peripheral blood. This clonotype was obtained from a man aged 45-65 years with acute or convalescent COVID-19. The V and J genes are TRBV29-1 and TRBJ2-1, with 8 bases lining up with TRBD1. The CDR3 coding sequence is TGCAGCGTCCAAGGACAGGGCGGGGAGCAGTTCTTC. Translation: CSVQGQGGEQFF.